This T cell receptor beta chain was sequenced in a study of cytomegalovirus exposure and HLA in healthy donors. The study, taken as a whole, reports: Most observed TCR sequences were rare, whereas some public TCRs were detected in many donors. It was confirmed in vitro that three of the CMV-associated chains were specific for CMV antigens. The authors listed 150 to 200 TCR beta chains as cytomegalovirus-associated.

Concerning this clone: Its antigen is unidentified.

With 60 Vbeta and 13 Jbeta primers, the PCR was carried out. Assay: immunoSEQ multiplex PCR; the TCRdb copy retains only in-frame clones and omits some. The table shows approximately 140,000 clones, with 75% to 85% occurring only once. This CDR3 region has 16 residues. From germline, CDR1 is SQVTM and CDR2 ANQGSEA. Trimming took 0 bases from V and 0 from J, leaving 12 bases between them. The V gene is TRBV29-1, the J gene TRBJ2-1; D is undetermined. Source material: PBMCs. The clonotype originates from a woman aged 40 to 50 in good health and CMV-seropositive. In DNA, the CDR3 is TGCAGCGTTGAAGAAGGTGCGGCAAGCTCCTACAATGAGCAGTTCTTC. This translates into CSVEEGAASSYNEQFF.